This entry features one T cell receptor beta chain sequence. The entry originates in a study of blood T cell repertoires in COVID-19. On the study more broadly: Donors in the United States, Italy and Spain gave samples during acute or convalescent COVID-19. Sample material is recorded as cDNA or gDNA derived from T cells, B-cell-depleted T cells, or PBMCs.

V trimming: 2 bases; J trimming: 7 bases; junction bases outside the gene matches: 7. The germline V gene encodes CDR1 GTSNPN and CDR2 SVGIG (reference sequence). This CDR3 spans 15 amino acids. In the authors' workflow: Scientists estimated how many nucleated cells there were by amplifying reference gene primers. Libraries were prepared by immunoSEQ multiplex PCR; TCRdb keeps only in-frame clonotypes and omits some of them. Clone size and V and J calls were adopted from that table, with D and trimming inferred from the DNA. The sample lists some 260,000 clones, roughly 84% occurring once. The chain has TRBV30 and TRBJ1-5; 11 bases are shared with TRBD1. The sequencing sample was made of peripheral blood. The TCR was taken from a woman aged 40-49 years with active or convalescent COVID-19. In DNA form, the CDR3 reads TGTGCCTGGAGTTTCCGGGACAGGGGGTACCAGCCCCAGCATTTT. Translated, it gives CAWSFRDRGYQPQHF.